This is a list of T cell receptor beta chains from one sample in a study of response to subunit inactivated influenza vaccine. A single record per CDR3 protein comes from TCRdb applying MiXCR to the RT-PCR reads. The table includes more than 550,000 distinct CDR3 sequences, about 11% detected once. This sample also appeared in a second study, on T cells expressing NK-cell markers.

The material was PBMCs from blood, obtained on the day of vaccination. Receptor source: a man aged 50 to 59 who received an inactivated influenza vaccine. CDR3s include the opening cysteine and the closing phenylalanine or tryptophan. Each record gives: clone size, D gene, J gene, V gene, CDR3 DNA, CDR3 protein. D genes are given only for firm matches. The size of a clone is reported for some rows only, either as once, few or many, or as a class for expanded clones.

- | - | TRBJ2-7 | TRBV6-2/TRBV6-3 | TGTGCCAGCAGTCCCCGTGGGGTCCTGAAGGACGAGCAGTACTTC | CASSPRGVLKDEQYF
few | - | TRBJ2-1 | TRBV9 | TGTGCCAGCAGCGTCGGTTCACAAGTTTACAATGAGCAGTTCTTC | CASSVGSQVYNEQFF
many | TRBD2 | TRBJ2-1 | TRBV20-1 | TGCAGTGCTATGCTTGCGGGGGTGAGGGCCAATGAGCAGTTCTTC | CSAMLAGVRANEQFF
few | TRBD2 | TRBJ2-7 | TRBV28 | TGTGCCAGCAGTTTATCCGGACTAGCTAGGTACGAGCAGTACTTC | CASSLSGLARYEQYF
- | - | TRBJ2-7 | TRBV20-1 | TGCAGTGCTAGAGAAGCGCTAGCGAAGATCTACGAGCAGTACTTC | CSAREALAKIYEQYF
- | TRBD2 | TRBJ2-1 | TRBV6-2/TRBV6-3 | TGTACCAGCGGACCTTCGCGGGAGGCCCACAATGAGCAGTTCTTC | CTSGPSREAHNEQFF
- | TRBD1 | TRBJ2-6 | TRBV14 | TGTGCCAGCAGCCGGGACAGCAATTCGGCCAACGTCCTGACTTTC | CASSRDSNSANVLTF
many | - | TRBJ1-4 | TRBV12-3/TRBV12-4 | TGTGCCAGCAGTTTATCAAATGAAAAACTGTTTTTT | CASSLSNEKLFF
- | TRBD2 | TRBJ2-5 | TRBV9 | TGTGCCAGCAGCGTTAGCGGGCTCCAAGAGACCCAGTACTTC | CASSVSGLQETQYF
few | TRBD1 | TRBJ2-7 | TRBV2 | TGTGCCACAGGGACAGGAGGCTACGAGCAGTACTTC | CATGTGGYEQYF
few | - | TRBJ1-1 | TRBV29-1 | TGCAGCGTTTCTGGGCCGAACACTGAAGCTTTCTTT | CSVSGPNTEAFF
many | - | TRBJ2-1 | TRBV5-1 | TGCGCCAGCAGCAAGGACTCTCTGGGGAATGAGCAGTTCTTC | CASSKDSLGNEQFF
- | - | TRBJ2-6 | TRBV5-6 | TGTGCCAGCAGCTTGGCTGCGTCCGCTAGCTCTGGGGCCAACGTCCTGACTTTC | CASSLAASASSGANVLTF
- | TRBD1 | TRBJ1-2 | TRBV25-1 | TGTGCCAGCAGTGAATGGGACAGGGAGGTTTGGTATGGCTACACCTTC | CASSEWDREVWYGYTF
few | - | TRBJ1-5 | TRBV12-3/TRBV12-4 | TGTGCCAGCAGTTTCTCCGGACAGCCAAATCAGCCCCAGCATTTT | CASSFSGQPNQPQHF
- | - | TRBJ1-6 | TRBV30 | TGTGCCTGGAGTCTAGGGGCCCTATATTCACCCCTCCACTTT | CAWSLGALYSPLHF
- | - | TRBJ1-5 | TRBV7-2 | TGTGCCAGCAGCTTAGCGACAGGAACACTGGGCAATCAGCCCCAGCATTTT | CASSLATGTLGNQPQHF
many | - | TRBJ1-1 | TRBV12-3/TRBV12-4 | TGTGCCAGCAGCCCTAGACAGAAGAACACTGAAGCTTTCTTT | CASSPRQKNTEAFF
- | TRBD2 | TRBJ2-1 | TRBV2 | TGTGCCAGCTCCCGGGAGGGTGAGCAGTTCTTC | CASSREGEQFF
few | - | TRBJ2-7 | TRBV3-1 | TGTGCCAGCGGGCTGCCCCCCTACGAGCAGTACTTC | CASGLPPYEQYF
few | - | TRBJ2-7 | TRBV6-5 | TGTGCCAGCAGTTACTCACCGACAGGATTCTACGAGCAGTACTTC | CASSYSPTGFYEQYF
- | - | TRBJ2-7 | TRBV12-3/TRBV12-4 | TGTGCCAGCAGGTTTACAGGGAGGGGGGAGCAGTACTTC | CASRFTGRGEQYF
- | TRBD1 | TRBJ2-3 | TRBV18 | TGTGCCAGCTCACCACCGACGGGACAGGGATTAGATACGCAGTATTTT | CASSPPTGQGLDTQYF
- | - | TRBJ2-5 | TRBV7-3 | TGTGCCAACAGTTCTTACTATATGCAGGGAAAAGAGACCCAGTACTTC | CANSSYYMQGKETQYF
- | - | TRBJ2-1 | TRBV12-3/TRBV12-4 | TGTGCCAGCCTTCCAGGGGGGAGCTACAATGAGCAGTTCTTC | CASLPGGSYNEQFF
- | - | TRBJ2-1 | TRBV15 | TGTGCCACCAGGGGAAACAATGAGCAGTTCTTC | CATRGNNEQFF
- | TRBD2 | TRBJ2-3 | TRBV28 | TGTGCCAGCAGTCGGGGCGGGAGTGGCGCAGATACGCAGTATTTT | CASSRGGSGADTQYF
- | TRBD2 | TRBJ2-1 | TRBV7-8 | TGTGCCAGCAGCAAAACTAGCGGGATATACAATGAGCAGTTCTTC | CASSKTSGIYNEQFF
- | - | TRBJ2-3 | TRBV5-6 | TGTGCCAGCAGCTCGGTGCTAGAGGTTGATCGCACAGATACGCAGTATTTT | CASSSVLEVDRTDTQYF
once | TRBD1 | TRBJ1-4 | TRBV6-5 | TGTGCCAGCAGTTACTCGACAGGGTTCGGAAAACTGTTTTTT | CASSYSTGFGKLFF
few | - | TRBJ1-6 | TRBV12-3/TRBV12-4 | TGTGCCAGCAGTTTCGCCGACTCTGGCAATTCACCCCTCCACTTT | CASSFADSGNSPLHF
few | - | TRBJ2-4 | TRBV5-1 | TGCGCCAGCAGCTTGGGGCACAGTGGAAACATTCAGTACTTC | CASSLGHSGNIQYF
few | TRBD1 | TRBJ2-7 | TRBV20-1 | TGCAGTGCTAGAGATGATCGGAGACAGGGCTTTTACGAGCAGTACTTC | CSARDDRRQGFYEQYF
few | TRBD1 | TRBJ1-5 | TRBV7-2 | TGTGCCAGCAGCCTCCACAGGGGTGGCAATCAGCCCCAGCATTTT | CASSLHRGGNQPQHF
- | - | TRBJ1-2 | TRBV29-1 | TGCAGCGTTGCCACAGGGAACTATGGCTACACCTTC | CSVATGNYGYTF
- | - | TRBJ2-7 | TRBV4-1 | TGCGCCAGCAGCCAAGAGCAGGAGGGGCCGAGGGACTACGAGCAGTACTTC | CASSQEQEGPRDYEQYF
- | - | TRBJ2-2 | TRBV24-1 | TGTGCCACCAGTGATTTGCATCCGGCTCTCGGGGAGCTGTTTTTT | CATSDLHPALGELFF
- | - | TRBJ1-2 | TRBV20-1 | TGCAGTGCTAGAGAAACGTCTAACTATGGCTACACCTTC | CSARETSNYGYTF